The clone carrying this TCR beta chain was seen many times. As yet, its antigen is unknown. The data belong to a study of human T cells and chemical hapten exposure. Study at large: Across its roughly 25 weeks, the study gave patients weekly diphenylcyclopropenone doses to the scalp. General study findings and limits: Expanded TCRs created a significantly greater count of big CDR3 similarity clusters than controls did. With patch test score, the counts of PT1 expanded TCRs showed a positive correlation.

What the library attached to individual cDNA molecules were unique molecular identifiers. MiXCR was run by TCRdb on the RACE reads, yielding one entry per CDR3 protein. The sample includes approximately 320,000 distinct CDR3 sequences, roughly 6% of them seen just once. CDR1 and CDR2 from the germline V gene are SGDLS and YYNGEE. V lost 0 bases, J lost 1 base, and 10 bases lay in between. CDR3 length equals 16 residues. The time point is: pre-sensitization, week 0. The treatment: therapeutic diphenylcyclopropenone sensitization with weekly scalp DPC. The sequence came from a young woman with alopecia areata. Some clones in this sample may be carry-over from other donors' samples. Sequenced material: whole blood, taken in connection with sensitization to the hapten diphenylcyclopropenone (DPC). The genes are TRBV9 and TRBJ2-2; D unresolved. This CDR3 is CASSVGVTLNTGELFF. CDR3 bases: TGTGCCAGCAGCGTAGGAGTGACATTGAACACCGGGGAGCTGTTTTTT. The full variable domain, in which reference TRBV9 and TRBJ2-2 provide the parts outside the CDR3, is DSGVTQTPKHLITATGQRVTLRCSPRSGDLSVYWYQQSLDQGLQFLIQYYNGEERAKGNILERFSAQQFPDLHSELNLSSLELGDSALYFCASSVGVTLNTGELFFGEGSRLTVL.